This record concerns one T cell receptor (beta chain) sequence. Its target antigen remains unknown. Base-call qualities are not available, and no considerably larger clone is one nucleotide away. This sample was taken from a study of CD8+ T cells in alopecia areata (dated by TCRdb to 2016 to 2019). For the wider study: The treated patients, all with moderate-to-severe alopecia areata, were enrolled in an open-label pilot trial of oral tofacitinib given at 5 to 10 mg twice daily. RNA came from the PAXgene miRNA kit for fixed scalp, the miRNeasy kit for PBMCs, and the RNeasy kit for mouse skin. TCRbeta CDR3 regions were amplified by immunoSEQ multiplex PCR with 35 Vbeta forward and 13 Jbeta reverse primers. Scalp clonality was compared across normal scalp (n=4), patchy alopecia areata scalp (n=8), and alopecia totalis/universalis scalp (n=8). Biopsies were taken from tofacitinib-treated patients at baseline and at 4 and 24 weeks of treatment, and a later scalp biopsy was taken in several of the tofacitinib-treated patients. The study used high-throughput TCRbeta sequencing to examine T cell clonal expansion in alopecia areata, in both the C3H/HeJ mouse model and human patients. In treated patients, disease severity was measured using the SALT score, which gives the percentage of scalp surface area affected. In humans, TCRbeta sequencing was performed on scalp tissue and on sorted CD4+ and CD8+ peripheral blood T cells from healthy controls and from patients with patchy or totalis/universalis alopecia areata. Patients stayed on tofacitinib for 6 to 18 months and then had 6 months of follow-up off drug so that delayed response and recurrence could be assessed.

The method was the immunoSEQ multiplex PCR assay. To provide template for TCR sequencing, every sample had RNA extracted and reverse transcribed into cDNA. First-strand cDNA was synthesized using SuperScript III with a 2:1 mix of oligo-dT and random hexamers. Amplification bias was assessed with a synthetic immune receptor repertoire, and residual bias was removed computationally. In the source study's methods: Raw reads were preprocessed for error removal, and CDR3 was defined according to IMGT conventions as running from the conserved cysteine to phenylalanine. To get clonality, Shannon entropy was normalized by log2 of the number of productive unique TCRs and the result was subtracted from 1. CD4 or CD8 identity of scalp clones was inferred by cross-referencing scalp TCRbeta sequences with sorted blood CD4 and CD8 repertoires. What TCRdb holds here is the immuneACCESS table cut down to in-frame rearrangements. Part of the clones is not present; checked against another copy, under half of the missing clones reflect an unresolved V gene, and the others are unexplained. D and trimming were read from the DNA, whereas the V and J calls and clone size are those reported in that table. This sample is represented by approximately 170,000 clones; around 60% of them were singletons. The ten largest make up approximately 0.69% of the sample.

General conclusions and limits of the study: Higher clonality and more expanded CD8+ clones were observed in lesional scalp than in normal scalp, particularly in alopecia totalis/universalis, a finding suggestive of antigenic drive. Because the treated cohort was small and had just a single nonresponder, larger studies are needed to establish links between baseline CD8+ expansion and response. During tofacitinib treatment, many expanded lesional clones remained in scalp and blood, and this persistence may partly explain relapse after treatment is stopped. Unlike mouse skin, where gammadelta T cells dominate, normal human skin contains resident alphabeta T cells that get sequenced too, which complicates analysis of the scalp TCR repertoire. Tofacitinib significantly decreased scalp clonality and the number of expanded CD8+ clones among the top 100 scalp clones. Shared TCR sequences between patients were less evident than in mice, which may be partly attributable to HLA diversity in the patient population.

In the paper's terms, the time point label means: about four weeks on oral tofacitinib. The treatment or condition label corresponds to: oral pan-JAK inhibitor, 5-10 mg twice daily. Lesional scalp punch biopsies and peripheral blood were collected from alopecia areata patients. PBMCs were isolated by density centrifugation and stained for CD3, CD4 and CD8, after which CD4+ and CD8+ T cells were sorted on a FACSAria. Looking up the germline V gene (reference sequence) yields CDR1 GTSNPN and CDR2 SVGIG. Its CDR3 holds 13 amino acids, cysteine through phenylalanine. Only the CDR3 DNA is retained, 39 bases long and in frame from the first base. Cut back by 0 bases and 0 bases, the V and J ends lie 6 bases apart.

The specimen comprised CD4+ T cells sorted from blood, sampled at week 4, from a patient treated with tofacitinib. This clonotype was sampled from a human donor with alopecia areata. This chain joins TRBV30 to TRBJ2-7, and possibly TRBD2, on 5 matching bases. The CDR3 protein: CAWSVGNSYEQYF. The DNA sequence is TGTGCCTGGAGTGTCGGGAACTCCTACGAGCAGTACTTC. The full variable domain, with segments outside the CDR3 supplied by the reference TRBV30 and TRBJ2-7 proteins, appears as SQTIHQWPATLVQPVGSPLSLECTVEGTSNPNLYWYRQAAGRGLQLLFYSVGIGQISSEVPQNLSASRPQDRQFILSSKKLLLSDSGFYLCAWSVGNSYEQYFGPGTRLTVT.